The sequence of this TCR beta chain was determined in a study of early T cells in non-severe SARS-CoV-2 infection. Turning to the study itself: Bulk RNA isolated from unsorted whole blood underwent sequencing; chains were not paired. Study results and limitations: CD4 and private specificities were missed by VDJdb matching, which favored anti-spike CD8 responses.

This clonotype appeared many times. The antigen is not known. Individual cDNA molecules were tagged with unique molecular identifiers. A single record per CDR3 protein comes from TCRdb applying MiXCR to the 5' RACE reads. The sample has tens of thousands of distinct CDR3 sequences; about 5% are singletons. CDR3 size: 15 residues. V was pared by 5 bases and J by 4 bases, with 15 bases between. Germline-derived CDR1 and CDR2 are SGHTA and FQGNSA. The sequence was obtained from an adult who was a healthcare worker with PCR-confirmed SARS-CoV-2 infection or an uninfected control (not recorded which). This specimen consisted of whole blood, obtained at baseline. The chain employs TRBV7-2 and TRBJ1-5; D gene unclear. The CDR3 reads CASSAGRNMNQPQHF. CDR3 in DNA: TGTGCCAGCAGCGCAGGACGCAACATGAATCAGCCCCAGCATTTT.